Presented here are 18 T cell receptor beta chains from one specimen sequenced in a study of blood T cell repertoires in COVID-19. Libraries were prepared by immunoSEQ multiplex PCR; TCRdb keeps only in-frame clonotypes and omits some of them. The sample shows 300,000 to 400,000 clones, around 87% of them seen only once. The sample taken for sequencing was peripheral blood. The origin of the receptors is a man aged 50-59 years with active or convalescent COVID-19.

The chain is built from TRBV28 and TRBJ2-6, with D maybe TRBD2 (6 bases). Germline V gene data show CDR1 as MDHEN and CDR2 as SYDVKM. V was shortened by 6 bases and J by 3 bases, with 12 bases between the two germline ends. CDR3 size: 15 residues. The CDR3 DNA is TGTGCCAGCAGAGAAGAGGGAGGTGGGGCCAACGTCCTGACTTTC. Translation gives CASREEGGGANVLTF.

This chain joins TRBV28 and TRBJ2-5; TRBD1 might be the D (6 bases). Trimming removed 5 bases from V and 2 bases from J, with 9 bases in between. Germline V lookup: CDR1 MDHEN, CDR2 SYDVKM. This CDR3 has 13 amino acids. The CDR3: CASSPGQQETQYF. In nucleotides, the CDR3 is TGTGCCAGCAGTCCCGGACAGCAAGAGACCCAGTACTTC.

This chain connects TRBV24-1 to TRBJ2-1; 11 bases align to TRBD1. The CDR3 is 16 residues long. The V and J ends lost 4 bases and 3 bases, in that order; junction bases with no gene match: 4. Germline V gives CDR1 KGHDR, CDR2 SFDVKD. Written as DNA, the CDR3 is TGTGCCACCAGTGAATCCGGGACAGGGGGCTACAATGAGCAGTTCTTC. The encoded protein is CATSESGTGGYNEQFF.

The CDR3, as DNA: TGTGCCAGCAGCTTCGCCCAGGGTGATGAAAAACTGTTTTTT. This gives the protein CASSFAQGDEKLFF. This chain connects TRBV5-5 to TRBJ1-4; D might be TRBD1 (5 bases). There are 14 residues in the CDR3. Germline-derived CDR1 and CDR2 are SGHKS and YYEKEE (reference sequence). The V and J ends lost 2 bases and 6 bases respectively, with 11 bases between them.

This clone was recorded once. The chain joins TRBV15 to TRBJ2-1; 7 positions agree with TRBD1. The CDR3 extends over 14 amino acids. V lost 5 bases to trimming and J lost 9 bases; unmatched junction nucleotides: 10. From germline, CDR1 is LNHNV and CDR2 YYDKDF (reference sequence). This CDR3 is CATSVEGQLVEQFF. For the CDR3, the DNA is TGTGCCACCAGCGTAGAGGGACAGCTCGTTGAGCAGTTCTTC.

The CDR3 protein is CASRGPRDRNTEAFF. In nucleotides, the CDR3 is TGTGCCAGCAGAGGTCCCCGGGACAGGAACACTGAAGCTTTCTTT. J is TRBJ1-1 and V is TRBV2, with 7 bases aligning to TRBD1. This CDR3 spans 15 amino acids. Trimming took 6 bases from V and 1 from J; bases not matched to a gene: 8. Germline V lookup: CDR1 SNHLY, CDR2 FYNNEI.

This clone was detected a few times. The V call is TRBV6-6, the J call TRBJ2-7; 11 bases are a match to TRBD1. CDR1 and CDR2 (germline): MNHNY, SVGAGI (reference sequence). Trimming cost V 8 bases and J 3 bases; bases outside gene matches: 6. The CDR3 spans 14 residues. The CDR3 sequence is CASVVGQGVYEQYF. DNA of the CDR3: TGTGCCAGCGTCGTGGGACAGGGGGTCTACGAGCAGTACTTC.

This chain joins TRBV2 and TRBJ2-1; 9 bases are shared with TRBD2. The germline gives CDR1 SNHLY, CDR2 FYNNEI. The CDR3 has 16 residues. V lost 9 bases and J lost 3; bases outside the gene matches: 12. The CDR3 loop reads CASEGAPAGGYNEQFF. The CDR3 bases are TGTGCCAGTGAGGGGGCCCCAGCGGGAGGCTACAATGAGCAGTTCTTC.

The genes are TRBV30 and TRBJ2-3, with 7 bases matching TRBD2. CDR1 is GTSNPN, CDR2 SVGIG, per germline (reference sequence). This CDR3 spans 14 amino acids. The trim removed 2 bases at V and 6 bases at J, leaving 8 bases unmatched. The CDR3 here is CAWSRLATADTQYF. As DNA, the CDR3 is TGTGCCTGGAGTCGACTAGCCACAGCGGATACGCAGTATTTT.

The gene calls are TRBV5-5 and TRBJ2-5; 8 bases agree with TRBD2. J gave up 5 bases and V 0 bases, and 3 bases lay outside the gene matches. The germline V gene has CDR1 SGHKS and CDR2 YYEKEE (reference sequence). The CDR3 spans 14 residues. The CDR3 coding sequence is TGTGCCAGCAGCTTGGTTAGCGGGATTGAGACCCAGTACTTC. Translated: CASSLVSGIETQYF. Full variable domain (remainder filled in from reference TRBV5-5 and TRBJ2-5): DAGVTQSPTHLIKTRGQQVTLRCSPISGHKSVSWYQQVLGQGPQFIFQYYEKEERGRGNFPDRFSARQFPNYSSELNVNALLLGDSALYLCASSLVSGIETQYFGPGTRLLVL.

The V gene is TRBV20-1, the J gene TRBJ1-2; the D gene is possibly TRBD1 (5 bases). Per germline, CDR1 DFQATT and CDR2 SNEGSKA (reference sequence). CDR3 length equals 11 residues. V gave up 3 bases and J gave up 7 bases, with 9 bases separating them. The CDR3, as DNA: TGCAGTGCTAGTGGGGACTCTGGCTACACCTTC. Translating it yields CSASGDSGYTF.

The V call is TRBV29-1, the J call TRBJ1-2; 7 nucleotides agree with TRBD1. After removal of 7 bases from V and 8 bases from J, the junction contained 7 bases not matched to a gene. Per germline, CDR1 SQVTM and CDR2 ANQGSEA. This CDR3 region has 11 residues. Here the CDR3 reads CSATGVEGYTF. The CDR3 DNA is TGCAGCGCTACAGGGGTTGAAGGCTACACCTTC. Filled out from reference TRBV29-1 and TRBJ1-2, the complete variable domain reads SAVISQKPSRDICQRGTSLTIQCQVDSQVTMMFWYRQQPGQSLTLIATANQGSEATYESGFVIDKFPISRPNLTFSTLTVSNMSPEDSSIYLCSATGVEGYTFGSGTRLTVV.

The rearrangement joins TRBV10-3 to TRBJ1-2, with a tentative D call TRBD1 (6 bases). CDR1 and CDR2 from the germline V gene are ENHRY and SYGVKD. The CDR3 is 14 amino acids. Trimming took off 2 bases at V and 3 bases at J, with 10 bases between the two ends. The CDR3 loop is CAISEGQWDYGYTF. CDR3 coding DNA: TGTGCCATCAGTGAGGGACAGTGGGACTATGGCTACACCTTC.

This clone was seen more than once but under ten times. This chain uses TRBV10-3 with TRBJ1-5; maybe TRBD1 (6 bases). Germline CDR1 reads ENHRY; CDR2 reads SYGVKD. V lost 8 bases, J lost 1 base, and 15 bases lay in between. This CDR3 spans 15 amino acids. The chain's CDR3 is CAIRAGQLSNQPQHF. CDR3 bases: TGTGCCATCCGGGCCGGACAGTTGAGCAATCAGCCCCAGCATTTT.

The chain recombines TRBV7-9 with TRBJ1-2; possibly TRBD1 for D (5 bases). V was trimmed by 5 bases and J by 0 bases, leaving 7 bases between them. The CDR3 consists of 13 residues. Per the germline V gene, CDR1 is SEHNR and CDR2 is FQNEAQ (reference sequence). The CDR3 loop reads CASSIQANYGYTF. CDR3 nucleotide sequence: TGTGCCAGCAGCATACAGGCTAACTATGGCTACACCTTC.

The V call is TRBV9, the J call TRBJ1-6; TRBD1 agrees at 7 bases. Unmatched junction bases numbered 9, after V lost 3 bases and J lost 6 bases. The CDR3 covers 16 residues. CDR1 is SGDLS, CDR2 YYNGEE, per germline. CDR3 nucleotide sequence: TGTGCCAGCAGCGGAGGGGGCACGGTCAGTAATTCACCCCTCCACTTT. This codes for CASSGGGTVSNSPLHF. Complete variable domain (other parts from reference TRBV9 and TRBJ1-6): DSGVTQTPKHLITATGQRVTLRCSPRSGDLSVYWYQQSLDQGLQFLIQYYNGEERAKGNILERFSAQQFPDLHSELNLSSLELGDSALYFCASSGGGTVSNSPLHFGNGTRLTVT.

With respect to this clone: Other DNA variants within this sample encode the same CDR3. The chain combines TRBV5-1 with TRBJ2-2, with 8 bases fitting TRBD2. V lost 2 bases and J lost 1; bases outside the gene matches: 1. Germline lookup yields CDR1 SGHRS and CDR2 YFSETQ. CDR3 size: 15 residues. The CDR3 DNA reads TGCGCCAGCAGCTTAACTAGCGGGAACACCGGGGAGCTGTTTTTT. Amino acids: CASSLTSGNTGELFF.

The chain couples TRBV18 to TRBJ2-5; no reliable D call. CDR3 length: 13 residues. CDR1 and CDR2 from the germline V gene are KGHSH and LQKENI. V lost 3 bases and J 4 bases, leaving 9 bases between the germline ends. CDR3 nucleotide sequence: TGTGCCAGCTCACCGGCAGTTCGAGAGACCCAGTACTTC. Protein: CASSPAVRETQYF.